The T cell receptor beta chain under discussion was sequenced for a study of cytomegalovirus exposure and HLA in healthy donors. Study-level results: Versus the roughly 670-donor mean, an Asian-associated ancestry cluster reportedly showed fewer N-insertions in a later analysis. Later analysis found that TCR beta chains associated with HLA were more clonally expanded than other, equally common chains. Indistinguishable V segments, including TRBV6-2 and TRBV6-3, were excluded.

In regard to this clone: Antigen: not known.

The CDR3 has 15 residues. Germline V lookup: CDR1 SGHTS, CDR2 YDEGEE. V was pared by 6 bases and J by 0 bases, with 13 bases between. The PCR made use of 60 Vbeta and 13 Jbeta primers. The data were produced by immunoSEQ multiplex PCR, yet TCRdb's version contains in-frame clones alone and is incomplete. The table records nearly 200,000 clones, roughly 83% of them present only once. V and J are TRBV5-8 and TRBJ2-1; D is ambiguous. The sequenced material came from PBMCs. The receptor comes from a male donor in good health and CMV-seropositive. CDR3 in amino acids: CASTKQTRSYNEQFF. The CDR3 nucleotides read TGTGCCAGCACGAAACAGACCCGCTCCTACAATGAGCAGTTCTTC.